The sample holds many counts of the clone carrying this T cell receptor (beta chain). Antigen specificity is unknown. From the RACE reads, TCRdb called clonotypes with MiXCR, one entry per CDR3 protein. The sample carries about 99,000 distinct CDR3 sequences, around 12% recorded once. This record comes from a study of human T cells and chemical hapten exposure. Overall study: Diagnoses of alopecia areata, totalis or universalis occurred in mostly female patients. Study-wide points: Patch test score tracked positively with PT1 expanded TCR counts.

Trimming left V 2 bases short and J 1 base short, with 5 bases between. CDR3 size: 13 residues. Documented time point: patch test 1, 2 weeks after DPC sensitization. Sample treatment: therapeutic diphenylcyclopropenone sensitization with weekly scalp DPC. The sequence was collected from a woman in her forties with alopecia areata. Some clones in this sample may be carry-over from other donors' samples. This material consisted of whole blood, taken in connection with sensitization to the hapten diphenylcyclopropenone (DPC). The genes are TRBV12-3 or TRBV12-4 and TRBJ1-2; D ambiguous. This CDR3 reads CASSLSNNYGYTF. Written as DNA, the CDR3 is TGTGCCAGCAGTTTAAGCAATAACTATGGCTACACCTTC.